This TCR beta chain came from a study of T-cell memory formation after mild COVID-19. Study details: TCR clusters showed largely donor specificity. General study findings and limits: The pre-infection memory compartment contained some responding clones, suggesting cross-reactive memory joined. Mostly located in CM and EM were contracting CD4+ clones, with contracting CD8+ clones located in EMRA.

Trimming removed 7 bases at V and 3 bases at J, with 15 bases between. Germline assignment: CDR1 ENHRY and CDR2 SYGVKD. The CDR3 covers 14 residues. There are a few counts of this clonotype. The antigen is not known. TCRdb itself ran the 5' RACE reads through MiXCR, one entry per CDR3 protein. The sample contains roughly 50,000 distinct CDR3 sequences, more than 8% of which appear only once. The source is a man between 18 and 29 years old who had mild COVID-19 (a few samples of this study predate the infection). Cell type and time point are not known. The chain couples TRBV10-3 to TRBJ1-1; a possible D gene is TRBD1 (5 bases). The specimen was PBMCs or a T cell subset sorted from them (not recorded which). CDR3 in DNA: TGTGCCATCATTAAGGGATTAGGGGACACTGAAGCTTTCTTT. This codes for CAIIKGLGDTEAFF.